This entry lists 17 T cell receptor beta chains sequenced from one sample in a study of T cell responses to AZD1222 COVID-19 vaccine. TCRdb keeps only in-frame clones here, not all; method: immunoSEQ multiplex PCR. The repertoire holds tens of thousands of clones, roughly nine tenths seen once, with approximately 4.2% in the top ten. The sample consisted of peripheral blood, taken on day 0 of AZD1222 vaccination. Every receptor here comes from an adult in good health.

The chain joins TRBV12-3 or TRBV12-4 to TRBJ1-5; D is possibly TRBD1 (5 bases). The CDR3 contains 13 residues. Trimming shortened V by 7 bases and J by 9 bases, and 16 bases separated the two germline ends. Written as DNA, the CDR3 is TGTGCCAGCAAAGAAGGGGTTGACGGGCCCCAGCATTTT. It encodes CASKEGVDGPQHF.

The chain uses TRBV9 and TRBJ2-1, with D perhaps TRBD1 (5 bases). V was clipped by 6 bases and J by 4 bases, with 14 bases between them. The CDR3 is 14 amino acids. CDR1 and CDR2 from the germline V gene are SGDLS and YYNGEE. The CDR3 spells CASTTTDSYNEQFF. DNA for the CDR3: TGTGCCAGCACCACGACAGACTCTTACAATGAGCAGTTCTTC.

This clone has more than one count but fewer than ten. The rearrangement links TRBV5-1 to TRBJ2-7, with D possibly being TRBD2 (5 bases). Germline values: CDR1 SGHRS, CDR2 YFSETQ. With 3 bases removed from V and 4 bases from J, the gap between germline ends came to 8 bases. The length of the CDR3 is 12 residues. CDR3 residues: CASSYAGYEQYF. As DNA, the CDR3 is TGCGCCAGCAGCTATGCGGGTTACGAGCAGTACTTC.

The V gene is TRBV9, the J gene TRBJ2-2; D uncertain. CDR3 length: 14 residues. V gave up 3 bases and J gave up 3 bases, with 9 bases separating them. Germline loops: CDR1 SGDLS, CDR2 YYNGEE. CDR3 coding DNA: TGTGCCAGCAGCGAAACGTTAGACACCGGGGAGCTGTTTTTT. It translates to CASSETLDTGELFF.

V usage is TRBV29-1 and J usage is TRBJ2-1; tentative D call: TRBD2 (6 bases). This CDR3 has 14 amino acids. The V end was cut by 4 bases, the J end by 6 bases, with 16 bases between. The germline V gene has CDR1 SQVTM and CDR2 ANQGSEA. This CDR3 reads CSVVQTGTLNEQFF. The CDR3, as DNA: TGCAGCGTTGTTCAGACGGGGACTCTCAATGAGCAGTTCTTC.

This rearrangement joins TRBV25-1 to TRBJ1-2; D is perhaps TRBD1 (5 bases). Trimming removed 6 bases at V and 6 bases at J, with 11 bases between. Germline V gives CDR1 MGHDK, CDR2 SYGVNS. The CDR3 is 12 residues long. The CDR3 reads CASRGGSDGYTF. CDR3 nucleotides: TGTGCCAGCAGGGGGGGATCAGATGGCTACACCTTC.

The CDR3 region is CASSPNGQGAYF. For the CDR3, the DNA is TGTGCCAGCTCCCCCAACGGACAGGGGGCCTACTTC. The rearrangement links TRBV18 to TRBJ2-7; 11 positions match TRBD1. V gave up 6 bases and J gave up 13 bases; unmatched junction bases: 8. CDR3 length: 12 residues. The germline V gene has CDR1 KGHSH and CDR2 LQKENI.

J is TRBJ1-2 and V is TRBV30; TRBD1 matches at 8 bases. The V segment lost 4 bases and the J segment 7 bases; nucleotides outside the gene matches: 8. CDR3 size: 13 residues. Germline CDR1 is GTSNPN and CDR2 is SVGIG (reference sequence). CDR3 in amino acids: CAWISQGAGGYTF. CDR3 sequence (DNA): TGTGCCTGGATATCGCAGGGGGCGGGTGGCTACACCTTC.

J is TRBJ1-1 and V is TRBV10-3; D ambiguous. V was cut by 3 bases and J by 5 bases, with 16 bases left in between. The CDR3 length is 15 residues. Germline CDR1 ENHRY, CDR2 SYGVKD. The CDR3 is CAISDLVGSRTEAFF. CDR3 nucleotide sequence: TGTGCCATCAGTGACCTCGTGGGGTCTAGGACTGAAGCTTTCTTT.

The chain has TRBV12-2 and TRBJ1-5; TRBD1, as called in the table, went unchecked against the DNA. TRBV12-2 has pseudogene status. CDR3 length: 17 residues. CDR3 sequence (DNA): TGTGCAAGTCGCTTAGCGGAAGCAGGGGGAATTGCCCAGCCCCAGCATTTT. It codes for CASRLAEAGGIAQPQHF.

This clone was seen a single time. The genes are TRBV6-5 and TRBJ2-2; either TRBD1 or TRBD2 may supply D (5 bases each). The CDR3 length is 11 residues. CDR1 MNHEY and CDR2 SVGAGI come from the germline V gene. Deletions cut 6 bases from V and 13 bases from J, with 12 bases between. The CDR3 loop is CASSGTGGLFF. The CDR3 nucleotides are TGTGCCAGCAGCGGGACCGGTGGGCTGTTTTTT.

The V gene is TRBV30, the J gene TRBJ1-3; the D is unclear. Trimming removed 4 bases from V and 0 bases from J, with 10 bases in between. The germline V gene encodes CDR1 GTSNPN and CDR2 SVGIG (reference sequence). This CDR3 has 14 residues. CDR3 in amino acids: CAWTRGISGNTIYF. CDR3 in DNA: TGTGCCTGGACTAGAGGGATCTCTGGAAACACCATATATTTT.

The chain employs TRBV25-1 and TRBJ1-4, with a tentative D call TRBD1 (6 bases). The CDR3 sequence is 15 residues long. The germline gives CDR1 MGHDK, CDR2 SYGVNS. Trimming removed 2 bases from V and 4 bases from J, with 11 bases in between. The CDR3, as DNA: TGTGCCAGCAGTGAAACAGGGTCCCTTAATGAAAAACTGTTTTTT. Translated, it gives CASSETGSLNEKLFF.

V usage is TRBV6-5 and J usage is TRBJ2-7; 10 nucleotides line up with TRBD2. This CDR3 has 14 amino acids. The germline CDR1 and CDR2 sequences are MNHEY and SVGAGI. J lost 2 bases, V lost 5 bases, and 3 bases had no gene match. CDR3 in amino acids: CASSRSGGAYEQYF. CDR3 DNA sequence: TGTGCCAGCAGTCGCAGCGGGGGGGCCTACGAGCAGTACTTC.

V gene TRBV7-2 combines with J gene TRBJ2-5; the match to TRBD1 covers 9 bases. Germline CDR1 is SGHTA and CDR2 is FQGNSA. V shed 4 bases and J 3 bases; nucleotides not matched to a gene: 0. The CDR3 has 13 residues. The CDR3 bases are TGTGCCAGCAGCTGGACAGGGGAAGAGACCCAGTACTTC. Amino acids: CASSWTGEETQYF.

The rearrangement joins TRBV7-2 to TRBJ1-1; maybe TRBD1 (6 bases). CDR3 size: 14 residues. CDR1 is SGHTA and CDR2 is FQGNSA in the germline V gene. V lost 6 bases and J 6 bases, leaving 17 bases between the germline ends. The DNA of the CDR3 is TGTGCCAGCAGGATACACGACAGGCTCCCTGAAGCTTTCTTT. Residues: CASRIHDRLPEAFF. Filled out from reference TRBV7-2 and TRBJ1-1, the complete variable domain reads GAGVSQSPSNKVTEKGKDVELRCDPISGHTALYWYRQSLGQGLEFLIYFQGNSAPDKSGLPSDRFSAERTGGSVSTLTIQRTQQEDSAVYLCASRIHDRLPEAFFGQGTRLTVV.

The V gene is TRBV5-1, the J gene TRBJ1-3; TRBD1 is a possible D gene (5 bases). The CDR3 has 12 amino acids. Trimming left V 4 bases short and J 4 bases short, with 6 bases between. CDR1 and CDR2 (germline): SGHRS, YFSETQ. CDR3 nucleotide sequence: TGCGCCAGCAGCAGACAGGGAAACACCATATATTTT. Translated, it gives CASSRQGNTIYF.